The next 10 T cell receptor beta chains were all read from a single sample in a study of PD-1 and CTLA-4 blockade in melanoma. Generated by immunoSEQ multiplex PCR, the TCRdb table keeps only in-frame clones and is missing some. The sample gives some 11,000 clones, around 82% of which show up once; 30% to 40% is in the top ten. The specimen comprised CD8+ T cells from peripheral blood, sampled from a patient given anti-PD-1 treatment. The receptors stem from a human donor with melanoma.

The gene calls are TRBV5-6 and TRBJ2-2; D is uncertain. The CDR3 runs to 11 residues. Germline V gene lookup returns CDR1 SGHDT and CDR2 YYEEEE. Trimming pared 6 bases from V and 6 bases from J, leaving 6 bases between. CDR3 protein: CASTLSGELFF. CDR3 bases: TGTGCCAGCACCCTTTCCGGGGAGCTGTTTTTT.

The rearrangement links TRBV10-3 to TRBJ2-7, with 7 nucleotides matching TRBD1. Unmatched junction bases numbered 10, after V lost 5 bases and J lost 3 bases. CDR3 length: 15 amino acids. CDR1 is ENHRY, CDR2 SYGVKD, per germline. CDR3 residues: CAISLPDRVGYEQYF. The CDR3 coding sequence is TGTGCCATCAGTCTGCCCGACAGGGTCGGCTACGAGCAGTACTTC.

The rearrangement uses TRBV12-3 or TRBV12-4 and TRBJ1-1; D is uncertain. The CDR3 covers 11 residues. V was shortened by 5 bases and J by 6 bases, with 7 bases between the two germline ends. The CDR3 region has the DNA TGTGCCAGCAGTACTGGAGCTGAAGCTTTCTTT. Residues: CASSTGAEAFF.

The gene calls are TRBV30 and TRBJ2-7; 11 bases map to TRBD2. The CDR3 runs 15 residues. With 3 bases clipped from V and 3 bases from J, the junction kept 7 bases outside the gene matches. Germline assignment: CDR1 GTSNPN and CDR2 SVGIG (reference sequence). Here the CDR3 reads CAWRELAGAFYEQYF. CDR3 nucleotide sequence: TGTGCCTGGAGGGAACTAGCGGGAGCTTTCTACGAGCAGTACTTC.

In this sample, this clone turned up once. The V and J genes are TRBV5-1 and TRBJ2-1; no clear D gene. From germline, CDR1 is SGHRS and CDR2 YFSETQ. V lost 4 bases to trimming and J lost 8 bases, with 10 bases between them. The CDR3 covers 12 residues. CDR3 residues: CASSHGGYEQFF. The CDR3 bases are TGCGCCAGCAGCCATGGCGGATATGAGCAGTTCTTC.

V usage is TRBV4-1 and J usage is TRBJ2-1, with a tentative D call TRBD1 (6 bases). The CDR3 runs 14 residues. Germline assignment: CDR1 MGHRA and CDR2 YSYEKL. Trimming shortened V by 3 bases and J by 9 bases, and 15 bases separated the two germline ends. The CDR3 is CASSQSVTGGEQFF. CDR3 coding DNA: TGCGCCAGCAGCCAGAGTGTGACAGGTGGTGAGCAGTTCTTC.

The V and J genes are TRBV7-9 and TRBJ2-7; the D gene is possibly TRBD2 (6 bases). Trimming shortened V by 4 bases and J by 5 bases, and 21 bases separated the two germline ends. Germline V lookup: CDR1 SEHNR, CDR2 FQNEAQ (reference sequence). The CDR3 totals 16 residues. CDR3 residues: CASSSNRIGRRNEQYF. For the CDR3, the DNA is TGTGCCAGCAGCTCCAACCGTATCGGGAGAAGGAACGAGCAGTACTTC.

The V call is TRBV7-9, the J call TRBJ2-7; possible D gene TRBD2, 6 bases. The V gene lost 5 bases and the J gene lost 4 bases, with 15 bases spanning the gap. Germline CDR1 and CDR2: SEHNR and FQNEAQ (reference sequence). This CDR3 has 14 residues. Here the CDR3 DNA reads TGTGCCAGCAGCGGCGTGGAGGGCAGGTACGAGCAGTACTTC. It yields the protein CASSGVEGRYEQYF.

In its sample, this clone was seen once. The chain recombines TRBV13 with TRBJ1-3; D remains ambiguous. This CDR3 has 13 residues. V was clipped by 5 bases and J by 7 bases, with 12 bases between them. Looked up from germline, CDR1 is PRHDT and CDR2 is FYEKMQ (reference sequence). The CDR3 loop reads CASSPLGGNTIYF. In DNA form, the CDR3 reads TGTGCCAGCAGCCCCCTGGGAGGTAACACCATATATTTT.

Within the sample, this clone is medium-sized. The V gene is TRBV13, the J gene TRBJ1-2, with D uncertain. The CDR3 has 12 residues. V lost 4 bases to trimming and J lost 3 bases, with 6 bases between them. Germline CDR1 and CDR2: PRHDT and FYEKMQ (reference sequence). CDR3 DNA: TGTGCCAGCAGCTCCAGCGACTATGGCTACACCTTC. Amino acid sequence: CASSSSDYGYTF.